This entry lists 17 T cell receptor beta chains sequenced from one sample in a study of early T cells in non-severe SARS-CoV-2 infection. In TCRdb, the 5' RACE reads were re-called with MiXCR into one record per CDR3 protein. The sample contains approximately 83,000 distinct CDR3 sequences, 11% to 15% of which appear only once. The sample taken for sequencing was whole blood. The receptors stem from an adult who was a healthcare worker with PCR-confirmed SARS-CoV-2 infection or an uninfected control (not recorded which).

This sequence joins TRBV6-1 and TRBJ2-6; D uncertain. Germline V gene lookup returns CDR1 MNHNS and CDR2 SASEGT. Trimming cost V 4 bases and J 0 bases, with 7 bases left between them. The CDR3 sequence is 15 residues long. As DNA, the CDR3 is TGTGCCAGCAGTGGGGGAACCTCTGGGGCCAACGTCCTGACTTTC. This encodes CASSGGTSGANVLTF.

The chain uses TRBV11-1 and TRBJ2-7; TRBD2 is a possible D gene (6 bases). Germline assignment: CDR1 SGHAT and CDR2 FQDESV (reference sequence). This CDR3 region has 14 residues. Trimming took off 0 bases at V and 6 bases at J, with 12 bases between the two ends. This CDR3 reads CASSLAMGDSEQYF. The DNA of the CDR3 is TGTGCCAGCAGCTTAGCGATGGGGGACTCCGAGCAGTACTTC.

V gene TRBV7-9 combines with J gene TRBJ2-3, with 8 nucleotides matching TRBD2. V was clipped by 1 base and J by 2 bases; unmatched bases: 2. Germline V lookup: CDR1 SEHNR, CDR2 FQNEAQ (reference sequence). This CDR3 has 15 amino acids. The CDR3 nucleotides read TGTGCCAGCAGCTTAGTAGCGGGGCTCACAGATACGCAGTATTTT. Its protein is CASSLVAGLTDTQYF.

This clonotype was observed a handful of times. This chain links TRBV20-1 with TRBJ1-1; D remains ambiguous. Trimming shortened V by 5 bases and J by 6 bases, and 7 bases separated the two germline ends. Germline CDR1 and CDR2: DFQATT and SNEGSKA (reference sequence). This CDR3 is 10 amino acids long. Here the CDR3 DNA reads TGCAGTGCTCGGGGTCCTGAAGCTTTCTTT. Amino acids: CSARGPEAFF.

This clonotype was seen ten or more times. The chain uses TRBV6-2 or TRBV6-3 and TRBJ2-1; 8 bases map to TRBD2. Germline CDR1 and CDR2: MNHEY and SVGEGT. The CDR3 runs to 15 residues. Trimming removed 5 bases from V and 6 bases from J; junction bases left unmatched: 9. CDR3 nucleotide sequence: TGTGCCAGCAGTCCAATAGCGGGGACTTTCAATGAGCAGTTCTTC. The encoded protein is CASSPIAGTFNEQFF.

This clonotype was seen only a few times. This chain connects TRBV12-3 or TRBV12-4 to TRBJ1-1; tentatively, D is TRBD1 (6 bases). The CDR3 is 15 amino acids. V was shortened by 6 bases and J by 4 bases, with 18 bases between the two germline ends. For the CDR3, the DNA is TGTGCCAGCAGCCCGGACCCCAGGGGCTCCACTGAAGCTTTCTTT. Residues: CASSPDPRGSTEAFF.

The J gene is TRBJ1-2, the V gene TRBV27, with 7 nucleotides matching TRBD1. Germline trimming cut 8 bases from V and 0 bases from J; bases unmatched to any gene: 9. Germline assignment: CDR1 MNHEY and CDR2 SMNVEV (reference sequence). CDR3 length equals 15 residues. The CDR3 DNA follows: TGTGCCAGCGGAGCACAGGGGTGGACTAACTATGGCTACACCTTC. Translated: CASGAQGWTNYGYTF.

This sequence joins TRBV7-8 and TRBJ1-2; D not certain. This CDR3 region has 17 residues. With 3 bases removed from V and 4 bases from J, the gap between germline ends came to 21 bases. Per germline, CDR1 SGHVS and CDR2 FQNEAQ. The CDR3 is CASSFGGVEGTSYGYTF. CDR3 sequence (DNA): TGTGCCAGCAGCTTTGGCGGGGTAGAGGGAACCTCCTATGGCTACACCTTC. Combining the CDR3 with reference TRBV7-8 and TRBJ1-2 gives the whole variable domain GAGVSQSPRYKVAKRGQDVALRCDPISGHVSLFWYQQALGQGPEFLTYFQNEAQLDKSGLPSDRFFAERPEGSVSTLKIQRTQQEDSAVYLCASSFGGVEGTSYGYTFGSGTRLTVV.

V and J are TRBV4-2 and TRBJ2-2; no firm D call. This CDR3 is built from 15 residues. Germline CDR1 LGHNA, CDR2 YNFKEQ. V was cut by 0 bases and J by 4 bases, with 9 bases left in between. As DNA, the CDR3 is TGTGCCAGCAGCCAAGATTTCTCGGGCACCGGGGAGCTGTTTTTT. Translating it yields CASSQDFSGTGELFF.

The chain uses TRBV12-3 or TRBV12-4 and TRBJ1-4; D gene ambiguous. The V and J ends lost 6 bases and 0 bases respectively, with 11 bases between them. This CDR3 is built from 15 residues. The CDR3 bases are TGTGCCAGCAGAACCCAGACGGCAACTAATGAAAAACTGTTTTTT. Translating gives CASRTQTATNEKLFF.

The gene calls are TRBV29-1 and TRBJ1-4; D is perhaps TRBD1 (6 bases). CDR1 and CDR2 from the germline V gene are SQVTM and ANQGSEA. The V end lost 6 bases, the J end lost 6 bases, and 14 bases lay between the germline ends. This CDR3 has 13 amino acids. This CDR3 is CSVQGAGDEKLFF. Written as DNA, the CDR3 is TGCAGCGTGCAGGGTGCAGGGGATGAAAAACTGTTTTTT.

The chain is built from TRBV7-9 and TRBJ2-7; D uncertain. In germline, CDR1 is SEHNR, CDR2 FQNEAQ (reference sequence). The V gene lost 3 bases and the J gene lost 1 base, with 4 bases spanning the gap. The CDR3 is 12 amino acids. The CDR3 loop reads CASSFTSYEQYF. CDR3 nucleotides: TGTGCCAGCAGCTTCACGTCCTACGAGCAGTACTTC.

The CDR3 DNA is TGCGCCAGCAGCCAAGAGAGGGGTGGCGAGCAGTACTTC. It is translated as CASSQERGGEQYF. J is TRBJ2-7 and V is TRBV4-3; possibly TRBD1 or TRBD2 for D (5 bases each). The CDR3 extends over 13 amino acids. Between the trimmed V and J ends, which lost 0 bases and 6 bases, there was a span of 9 bases. Germline V gene sequence: CDR1 LGHNA, CDR2 YSLEER.

This clonotype was seen repeatedly, ten times or more. For the CDR3, the DNA is TGTGCCAGCAGCATTGGTCCAGAGAACACCATATATTTT. Its protein is CASSIGPENTIYF. The chain is built from TRBV7-8 and TRBJ1-3, with D hard to call. Germline CDR1 is SGHVS and CDR2 is FQNEAQ. The CDR3 spans 13 residues. The ends were cut back, 5 bases at V and 7 bases at J, with 12 bases in the middle.

This clonotype was counted only a few times. This rearrangement joins TRBV12-3 or TRBV12-4 to TRBJ2-1, with D maybe TRBD2 (5 bases). Deletions cut 5 bases from V and 6 bases from J, with 8 bases between. This CDR3 spans 12 amino acids. For the CDR3, the DNA is TGTGCCAGCAGTCCAACTAGCAATGAGCAGTTCTTC. Protein: CASSPTSNEQFF.

For the CDR3, the DNA is TGTGCCAGCAGTCTCACGGGACAGGGACTCTACGAGCAGTACTTC. This sequence encodes CASSLTGQGLYEQYF. The J gene is TRBJ2-7, the V gene TRBV7-2; 9 nucleotides match TRBD1. Trimming took 6 bases from V and 3 from J; bases not matched to a gene: 9. Germline CDR1 SGHTA, CDR2 FQGNSA. The CDR3 spans 15 residues.

The chain couples TRBV6-1 to TRBJ1-1; D gene uncertain. Trimming removed 2 bases from V and 5 bases from J, with 15 bases in between. Looked up from germline, CDR1 is MNHNS and CDR2 is SASEGT. The CDR3 spans 15 residues. CDR3: CASSENSVYGTEAFF. Here the CDR3 DNA reads TGTGCCAGCAGTGAAAACTCCGTTTATGGGACTGAAGCTTTCTTT.